The source of this TCR beta chain is a study of blood T cell repertoires in COVID-19. In assigning cohorts, the study relied on participant-reported clinical history. In the authors' methods: It was from reference gene primer amplification that nucleated cell counts were estimated. The data were produced by immunoSEQ multiplex PCR, yet TCRdb's version contains in-frame clones alone and is incomplete. The V and J calls and clone size come from that table; D and trimming were worked out from the DNA. The sample consists of under 200,000 clones, 75% to 90% of them appearing once. This clone was recorded once. The CDR3 is 15 residues long. With 1 base clipped from V and 5 bases from J, the junction kept 6 bases outside the gene matches. Germline V lookup: CDR1 MNHNS, CDR2 SASEGT.

The TCR sequence derives from a woman aged 45-59 years who had recovered from COVID-19. The V call is TRBV6-1, the J call TRBJ1-1; 8 bases match TRBD1. Sequenced sample: PBMCs or T cells enriched from blood (not recorded which). The CDR3 here is CASSEVDRVGTEAFF. CDR3 nucleotide sequence: TGTGCCAGCAGTGAAGTGGACAGGGTAGGGACTGAAGCTTTCTTT.